The 2 T cell receptor beta chains in this list originate from one sample, sequenced in a study of T cell responses to AZD1222 COVID-19 vaccine. TCRdb keeps only in-frame clones here, not all; method: immunoSEQ multiplex PCR. The table includes about 67,000 clones, around 80% detected once. The sample here was peripheral blood, taken on day 0 of AZD1222 vaccination. These receptor sequences come from an adult in good health.

This clone showed up just once. V usage is TRBV5-8 and J usage is TRBJ2-5, with D possibly TRBD2 on 5 matching bases. CDR3 length equals 12 residues. In germline, CDR1 is SGHTS, CDR2 YDEGEE. Deletions cut 4 bases from V and 9 bases from J, with 13 bases between. CDR3 sequence reads: CASSLVTRAQYF. For the CDR3, the DNA is TGTGCCAGCAGCCTAGTCACTAGGGCCCAGTACTTC.

The gene calls are TRBV10-1 and TRBJ2-3, with TRBD2 matching over 7 bases. The CDR3 has 16 amino acids. Germline assignment: CDR1 WNHNN and CDR2 SYGVQD (reference sequence). Trimming at V came to 6 bases and at J to 5 bases, leaving 14 bases not matched to a gene. Here the CDR3 reads CASSAGRARGEDTQYF. DNA for the CDR3: TGCGCCAGCAGCGCTGGGAGGGCCCGGGGCGAAGATACGCAGTATTTT.